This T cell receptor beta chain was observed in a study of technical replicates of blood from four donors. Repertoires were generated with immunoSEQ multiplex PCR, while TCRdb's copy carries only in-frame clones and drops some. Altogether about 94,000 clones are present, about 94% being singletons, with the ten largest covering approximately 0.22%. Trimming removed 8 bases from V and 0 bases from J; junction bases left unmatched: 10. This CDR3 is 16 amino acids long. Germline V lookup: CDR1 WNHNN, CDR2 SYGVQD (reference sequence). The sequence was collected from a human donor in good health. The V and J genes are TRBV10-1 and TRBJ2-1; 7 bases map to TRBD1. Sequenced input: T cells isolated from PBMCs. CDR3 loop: CASSTGRRSSYNEQFF. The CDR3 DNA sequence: TGCGCCAGCTCGACAGGGCGCAGGAGCTCCTACAATGAGCAGTTCTTC.